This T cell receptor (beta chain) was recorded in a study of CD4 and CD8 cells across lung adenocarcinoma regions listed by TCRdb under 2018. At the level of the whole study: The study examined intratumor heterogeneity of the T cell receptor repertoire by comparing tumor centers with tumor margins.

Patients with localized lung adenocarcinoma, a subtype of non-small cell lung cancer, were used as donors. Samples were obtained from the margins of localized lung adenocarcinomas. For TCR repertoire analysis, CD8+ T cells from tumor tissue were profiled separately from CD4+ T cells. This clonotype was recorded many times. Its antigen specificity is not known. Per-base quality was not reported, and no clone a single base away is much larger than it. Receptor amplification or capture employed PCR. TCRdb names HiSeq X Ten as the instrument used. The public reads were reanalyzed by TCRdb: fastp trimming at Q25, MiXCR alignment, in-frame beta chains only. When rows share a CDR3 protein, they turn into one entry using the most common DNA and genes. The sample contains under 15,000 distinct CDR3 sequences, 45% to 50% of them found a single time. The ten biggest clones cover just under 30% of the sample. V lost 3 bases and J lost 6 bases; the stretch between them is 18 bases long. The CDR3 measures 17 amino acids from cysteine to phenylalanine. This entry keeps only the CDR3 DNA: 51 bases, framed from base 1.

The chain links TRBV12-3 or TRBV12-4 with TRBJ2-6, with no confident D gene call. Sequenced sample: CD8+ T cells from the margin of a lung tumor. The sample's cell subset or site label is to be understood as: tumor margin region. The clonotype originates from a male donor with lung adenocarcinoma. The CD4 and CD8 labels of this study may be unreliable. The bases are TGTGCCAGCAGTTTTGAAGGTCGTGCCTCTTTGGCCAACGTCCTGACTTTC. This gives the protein CASSFEGRASLANVLTF.